The 7 T cell receptor beta chains reported below all come from one sample, sequenced in a study of blood T cells in healthy people across ages. Through a sample-barcoded 5' primer and a J-beta primer mix, a second PCR was run for roughly 7 to 11 cycles. MiXCR, applied by TCRdb to the 5' RACE reads, yields one record per CDR3 protein. The sample has approximately 900,000 distinct CDR3 sequences; just under 30% are singletons. A further study also used this sample, focusing on T cells of mothers and their children.

Material: blood. These receptor sequences come from a woman aged 40 to 55 in good health.

This clonotype was picked up a small number of times. The chain employs TRBV28 and TRBJ1-2; no reliable D call. The CDR3 is made up of 14 amino acids. Per germline, CDR1 MDHEN and CDR2 SYDVKM. Trimming took 5 bases from V and 4 from J, leaving 14 bases between them. The CDR3 is CASSPHSDGYGYTF. The CDR3 coding sequence is TGTGCCAGCAGTCCGCATTCTGACGGCTATGGCTACACCTTC.

CDR3 bases: TGCAGCGTTGAAGGGGACAGATCCAATGAGCAGTTCTTC. This encodes CSVEGDRSNEQFF. The chain has TRBV29-1 and TRBJ2-1, with TRBD1 matching over 7 bases. Germline V gene data show CDR1 as SQVTM and CDR2 as ANQGSEA. Trimming at V came to 1 base and at J to 6 bases, leaving 3 bases not matched to a gene. The CDR3 has 13 residues.

This clonotype came up a few times. This sequence joins TRBV6-5 and TRBJ1-2; D unresolved. The germline V gene has CDR1 MNHEY and CDR2 SVGAGI. The CDR3 has 14 residues. V gave up 0 bases and J gave up 2 bases, with 7 bases separating them. CDR3 DNA sequence: TGTGCCAGCAGTTACTCGGACGACAACTATGGCTACACCTTC. This encodes CASSYSDDNYGYTF.

The V gene is TRBV5-1, the J gene TRBJ2-2; 8 bases line up with TRBD1. The CDR3 consists of 16 residues. CDR1 is SGHRS, CDR2 YFSETQ, per germline. Trimming removed 3 bases from V and 3 bases from J; junction bases left unmatched: 7. The DNA for the CDR3 is TGCGCCAGCAGCTCCTTGACAGGGGAGGACACCGGGGAGCTGTTTTTT. Residues: CASSSLTGEDTGELFF. Full variable domain (outside the CDR3, taken from reference TRBV5-1 and TRBJ2-2): KAGVTQTPRYLIKTRGQQVTLSCSPISGHRSVSWYQQTPGQGLQFLFEYFSETQRNKGNFPGRFSGRQFSNSRSEMNVSTLELGDSALYLCASSSLTGEDTGELFFGEGSRLTVL.

This clonotype was counted only a few times. The V call is TRBV18, the J call TRBJ2-5; D tentatively reads TRBD1 or TRBD2 (6 bases each). The CDR3 is 17 residues long. V shed 1 base and J shed 0 bases, with 15 bases lying between them. CDR1 is KGHSH and CDR2 is LQKENI in the germline V gene. CDR3 protein: CASSPLARRGYQETQYF. As DNA, the CDR3 is TGTGCCAGCTCACCACTGGCTAGGAGGGGGTACCAAGAGACCCAGTACTTC.

This clonotype was found a few times. The chain carries TRBV6-1 and TRBJ1-1, with TRBD1 matching 9 bases. The V gene's germline CDR1 is MNHNS and CDR2 SASEGT. V trimming: 5 bases; J trimming: 3 bases; junction bases outside the gene matches: 13. This CDR3 has 17 amino acids. CDR3 in DNA: TGTGCCAGCAGTCCGGGGACAGGGAACCCTTTAGACACTGAAGCTTTCTTT. The encoded protein is CASSPGTGNPLDTEAFF.

The rearrangement links TRBV6-1 to TRBJ1-3; no firm D call. CDR1 and CDR2 (germline): MNHNS, SASEGT. V was pared by 3 bases and J by 0 bases, with 12 bases between. This CDR3 has 16 amino acids. DNA of the CDR3: TGTGCCAGCAGTGACCAGGACGGGAGCTCTGGAAACACCATATATTTT. Its protein is CASSDQDGSSGNTIYF.